The clone carrying this TCR beta chain was detected only a few times. The antigen is not known. This record belongs to a study of cytomegalovirus exposure and HLA in healthy donors. In the study overall: The study's early data release held approximately 91 million unique TCRs from HLA-typed donors. General study points: Apparent HLA restriction characterized most CMV-associated TCR beta chains in a later analysis. Within the data, a cluster of highly shared sequence variants was likely a sequencing artifact. Immune exposure information comprised only CMV serostatus.

The PCR used 60 Vbeta and 13 Jbeta primers. The assay was immunoSEQ multiplex PCR, and TCRdb's table has in-frame clones only and misses some. The sample has roughly 100,000 clones, 65% to 85% seen once. Trimming removed 3 bases from V and 3 bases from J; junction bases left unmatched: 2. The CDR3 covers 14 residues. Germline loops: CDR1 KGHSH, CDR2 LQKENI. The source is a woman between 40 and 55 years old in good health and CMV-seronegative. The specimen was PBMCs. The chain joins TRBV18 to TRBJ2-3, with 8 bases matching TRBD1. The CDR3, as DNA: TGTGCCAGCTCACCCAGGACAGGGACAGATACGCAGTATTTT. It codes for CASSPRTGTDTQYF.